The entry below describes one TCR beta chain. The entry originates in a study of blood T cell repertoires in COVID-19. Study at large: Researchers got acute and convalescent COVID-19 samples from the United States, Italy and Spain.

Per the original data handling: Nucleated cell counts were estimated from reference gene primer amplification. Assay used: immunoSEQ multiplex PCR; TCRdb lists only in-frame clones, some missing. V, J and clone size derive from that table, while D and trimming were established from the DNA sequence. The table has 150,000 to 200,000 clones, over 80% seen once; the top ten hold roughly 9.1%. The clonotype was recovered from a woman of 80 years or more with active or convalescent COVID-19. Sequenced sample: peripheral blood.

CDR3 region: CASSRTSGGYNEQFF. In DNA form, the CDR3 reads TGTGCCAGCAGTAGGACTAGCGGGGGCTACAATGAGCAGTTCTTC. The genes are TRBV6-4 and TRBJ2-1; the match to TRBD2 covers 13 bases. J was trimmed by 3 bases and V by 5 bases; bases with no gene match: 1. Per germline, CDR1 MRHNA and CDR2 SNTAGT. The CDR3 is 15 residues long.